This T cell receptor beta chain appears in the sequencing data of a study of regulatory T cells in long-lasting Graves disease. Background on the study: Graves' patients diagnosed newly had used antithyroid drugs under 3 months. Study-wide findings and caveats: Having only a small sample size may have limited accuracy.

Arm-PCR of CDR3 regions and iRepertoire HTBI primers were used to build TCR beta libraries. TCRdb re-derived calls from the multiplex PCR reads in MiXCR, one entry per CDR3 protein. Here the sample spans about 540,000 distinct CDR3 sequences, around an eighth being singletons. From germline, CDR1 is LNHDA and CDR2 SQIVND (reference sequence). The CDR3 is 14 residues long. The ends were cut back, 5 bases at V and 0 bases at J, with 10 bases in the middle. Notes on this clonotype: Its antigen is not identified.

The time point denotes: newly diagnosed GD, antithyroid drugs for less than 3 months. Following extraction of RNA from PBMCs, that RNA was used to make the TCR library. The same data also went into a second study, on T cells in Graves' hyperthyroidism and ophthalmopathy. This second study says: HTBI primers were employed in a first-round RT-PCR of the TCR CDR3. Peripheral blood also featured most of the thyroid clonotypes expanded above 0.001.

The sequencing here drew on peripheral blood mononuclear cells (PBMCs), taken at new diagnosis, from a patient treated with antithyroid drugs. V is TRBV19 and J is TRBJ1-1; D is ambiguous. The sequence was obtained from a man in his thirties or forties with Graves disease. The CDR3 DNA follows: TGTGCCAGTAGTGTCAGTGGGTTGAACACTGAAGCTTTCTTT. This gives the protein CASSVSGLNTEAFF.